This TCR beta chain was sequenced for a study of cytomegalovirus exposure and HLA in healthy donors (dated by TCRdb to about 2017). About the study as a whole: An earlier analysis of 587 of the donors reported approximately 300 Gb of sequence data and approximately 110 million unique TCR beta sequences from 150 million to 200 million T cells. An early release that covered more than 550 HLA-typed donors contained around 330 gigabases of sequencing data and around 80 million unique TCR sequences. Among the roughly 400 genotyped donors, around 81% belonged to the genetic ancestry cluster associated with self-reported Caucasian donors. The aim of the study was to test whether cataloging public T cell receptors could identify signatures of past pathogen exposure. The study profiled the T cell repertoires of hundreds of subjects by immunosequencing and related them to cytomegalovirus serostatus. A separate validation cohort of 100 to 150 different subjects was used in addition to the roughly 620-subject first cohort. The study combined high-throughput TCR immunosequencing, statistical association of individual TCRs with disease status, and machine learning to predict cytomegalovirus infection status. A later analysis re-analyzed previously published TCR beta repertoires from 550 to 700 donors and added high-resolution HLA genotyping to study TCR occurrence patterns. In the later analysis, no new phenotypic data were used to find candidate immune exposures; instead, reliance was placed on TCR beta sequences and their occurrence across donors. In an earlier analysis of more than 550 of the donors, high-throughput TCR beta sequencing was used to judge whether each TCR beta V gene segment behaved as functional or pseudogenic. Donor age, sex, ethnicity and CMV serostatus were compiled alongside the repertoire data. In a later genetic analysis, genome-wide SNP genotypes for about three fifths of the 666 donors were used, and that subset was treated as a discovery cohort. All discovery cohort repertoires had been generated on a single sequencing platform. HLA typing covered class I and class II loci at four-digit resolution. Typing coverage varied by locus: roughly 620-630 donors for A, B, C, DRB1 and DQB1; around 560 for DQA1; nearly 610 for DPA1; 450 to 480 for DPB1. Because of strong linkage in the cohort, 5 or 6 DR-DQ haplotypes were treated as single units for association and clustering. Among roughly 400 genotyped donors of the cohort, an average of roughly 230,000 unique TCR beta nucleotide sequences was sequenced per donor, of which about 19% were non-productive.

Worth noting for this clone: It has no known antigen specificity. One base away there is no much larger clone; base qualities are not given.

The cohort consisted of approximately 690 healthy bone marrow donors. At the time of sampling, all cohort members were nominally healthy, though unrecorded immune exposures were likely present. The donor tested CMV seronegative and was one of the 352 seronegative cohort members. Every donor gave a peripheral blood sample, and the peripheral blood mononuclear cells from that sample were used for TCR beta sequencing. The Qiagen DNeasy Blood Extraction Kit was used to extract genomic DNA from the blood cell samples. CDR1 and CDR2, looked up from the germline V gene, are SQVTM and ANQGSEA. The CDR3 has 12 amino acids, counting the end cysteine and phenylalanine. The sequence is cut down to CDR3 DNA, 36 bases in frame from base 1. V ends up 1 base short and J 8 bases short, with an unmatched junction base count of 4. General findings and caveats noted by the study authors: An earlier analysis of some 560 of the donors showed that most TCR beta V segments appeared in productive rearrangements either about 90% or about 30% of the time, which broadly matched IMGT annotations. Correlated functional status among segregating V segments might be attributable to linkage disequilibrium, but an unknown experimental factor could not be ruled out. The classifier was reported to diagnose cytomegalovirus status with high specificity and sensitivity in both the original cohort and the validation cohort. In a later analysis, 15,000 to 20,000 TCR beta sequences were associated with specific HLA alleles at a false discovery rate of 0.05. A further reported finding was that TCR beta sequences accurately predicted the HLA-A and HLA-B alleles for most subjects in the first cohort. The earlier analysis of nearly 600 of the donors excluded some 15 rarely observed V segments, including chromosome 9 orphons, because counts were too low. An association between a missense DCLRE1C variant and V-gene and J-gene trimming of TCR beta chains was found in a later genetic analysis and replicated in an independent cohort. According to a later analysis, most CMV-associated TCR beta chains appeared to be HLA-restricted, and the HLA associations seemed to be driven largely by CMV exposure. A few of the identified cytomegalovirus-associated TCR beta chains were confirmed in vitro to be specific for cytomegalovirus antigens. A later genetic analysis reported fewer N-insertions in productive TCRs among donors in an Asian-associated ancestry cluster than the roughly 620-donor mean. Some IMGT-functional V segments, including TRBV6-2 and TRBV6-3, could not be distinguished by the 87-base-pair reads and were therefore excluded. According to a later analysis, parvovirus B19, influenza, CMV and Epstein-Barr virus appeared linked to several top co-occurrence clusters. While some public TCRs were present in many individuals, most TCR sequences turned up only very rarely across donors. The authors suggested that the approach could potentially be generalized to other disease states and immunological phenotypes. A later analysis found that TCR association rates varied across HLA loci, with DRB1 alleles showing the most associated TCRs and HLA-C alleles the fewest. Because HLA typing was unavailable for some donors at each locus, only the typed subset was used in association tests. In a later analysis, HLA-associated TCR beta chains showed more clonal expansion and lower generation probabilities than non-associated chains that were equally common. Assigning TCR associations to individual alleles was difficult when HLA alleles, especially DR and DQ, strongly co-occurred. A group of highly shared sequence variants was considered likely to be a technical artifact of the sequencing pipeline. The cohort was sequenced for TCR beta chains only, and without alpha or paired-chain data the features that could be detected were limited. The study listed 164 TCR beta chains as associated with cytomegalovirus. CMV serostatus was the only immune exposure information available for the cohort. The presence/absence analyses assumed that sequencing depth was roughly uniform across donors, and that assumption may not be true.

Libraries were built with the immunoSEQ multiplex PCR assay. For the multiplex PCR, a mixture combining 60 forward primers for TCR Vbeta segments and 13 reverse primers for TCR Jbeta segments was used. The CDR3 region of rearranged TCR beta genes was amplified from genomic DNA by a multiplex PCR assay. The Illumina HiSeq System was used to sequence the amplified TCR beta libraries as 87-base-pair reads. From the authors' description of their analysis: In a later analysis, around 80 million unique TCR beta chains were counted across the approximately 620 repertoires, and roughly 10 million of these chains were shared by at least two donors. Raw reads were error-corrected and collapsed into unique sequences by a nearest-neighbor algorithm in which closely related sequences were merged to remove PCR and sequencing errors. To assign V, D and J gene segments, CDR3 sequences were aligned to IMGT reference sequences. For a sequence to be retained, at least a six-nucleotide match to both a V gene segment and a J gene segment was required. Rearrangements were classified as productive when the CDR3 lacked stop codons and remained in frame with V and J, and all other rearrangements were classified as non-productive. CDR3 was defined by IMGT convention, running from the second conserved V-encoded cysteine to the conserved J-encoded phenylalanine. Sequences without an unambiguous match to a single V gene segment were excluded from the earlier analysis of several hundred of the donors. In an earlier analysis of approximately 500 of the donors, a V segment was called functional when productive rearrangements were above 56.7%, and segregating when the standard deviation between donors exceeded 5%. A statistical classification framework was developed to diagnose cytomegalovirus status using the catalog of TCR beta chain sequences. In a later analysis, V and J genes were assigned by comparing TCR nucleotide sequences against IMGT/GENE-DB human TR gene sequences. The TCRdist pipeline was used in a later analysis to assign CDR3 sequences and most-parsimonious VDJ recombination scenarios. A later analysis defined each TCR beta chain by its CDR3 amino acid sequence plus V-gene family, and excluded reads lacking a unique V-gene family. A later analysis removed several hundred highly shared, low-generation-probability nucleotide sequences to deal with suspected cross-contamination and a sequencing artifact. For each public chain, a later analysis derived a clonal expansion index from normalized ranks of inferred template counts within each repertoire. Generation probabilities in a later analysis came from a VDJ recombination model fitted to out-of-frame rearrangements, and those results were checked against IGoR. Hypergeometric tests were used in a later analysis to score TCR-TCR, TCR-HLA and TCR-CMV co-occurrence, with a repertoire-size bias correction applied to the TCR pairs. A later analysis estimated false discovery rates by permuting HLA or CMV assignments 20 times. In a later analysis, co-occurring TCRs were grouped with DBSCAN, and TCRdist sequence similarity was added when clustering was performed within HLA-allele-positive subsets. Co-occurrence clustering excluded repertoires with fewer than 30,000 or more than 120,000 public chains, plus five with anomalous nucleotide sharing. TCRdb obtained this table from immuneACCESS and retained in-frame rearrangements with V and J assigned. These tables miss some clones; where compared with another copy, unresolved V genes account for less than half of the shortfall, and the remainder is unexplained. That table gives V, J and clone size, and the DNA gave D and trimming. Here the sample has 150,000 or so clones; approximately 80% occur a single time. Of the sample, 1.6% falls within the top ten clones.

This receptor chain uses TRBV29-1 and TRBJ1-2, and 7 junctional nucleotides match TRBD1. The sequence derives from a woman between 25 and 40 years old in good health and CMV-seronegative. The sequencing sample was made of PBMCs. The CDR3 region reads CSVEGRTGGYTF. The DNA is as follows: TGCAGCGTTGAAGGACGGACAGGCGGCTACACCTTC. Beyond the CDR3, the reference TRBV29-1 and TRBJ1-2 genes provide the residues; the full variable domain reads: SAVISQKPSRDICQRGTSLTIQCQVDSQVTMMFWYRQQPGQSLTLIATANQGSEATYESGFVIDKFPISRPNLTFSTLTVSNMSPEDSSIYLCSVEGRTGGYTFGSGTRLTVV.